These 21 T cell receptor beta chains were sequenced from one sample in a study of technical replicates of blood from a handful of donors. Sequencing was performed with immunoSEQ multiplex PCR; in TCRdb, only in-frame clones are kept and a portion is missing. Here the sample spans approximately 51,000 clones, over 85% being singletons. The sequenced material came from PBMCs. Receptors were obtained from a human donor in good health. Some clones in this sample may be carry-over from other donors' samples.

The chain links TRBV19 to TRBJ2-7, with 10 bases identical to TRBD2. Looked up from germline, CDR1 is LNHDA and CDR2 is SQIVND (reference sequence). The CDR3 length is 15 residues. V shed 6 bases, J shed 5 bases, and the junction held 10 bases outside the gene matches. The CDR3 sequence is CASRTRLAGADEQYF. CDR3 sequence (DNA): TGTGCCAGTAGAACCCGACTAGCGGGTGCGGACGAGCAGTACTTC.

V and J are TRBV7-9 and TRBJ2-1; D gene uncertain. Germline V gene lookup returns CDR1 SEHNR and CDR2 FQNEAQ (reference sequence). CDR3 size: 13 residues. The ends were cut back, 6 bases at V and 6 bases at J, with 12 bases in the middle. The CDR3 region is CASSPYGFNEQFF. CDR3 in DNA: TGTGCCAGCAGTCCCTACGGGTTCAATGAGCAGTTCTTC.

This clone has only one observation. This rearrangement joins TRBV30 to TRBJ1-2; 7 positions match TRBD1. The germline V gene has CDR1 GTSNPN and CDR2 SVGIG (reference sequence). CDR3 size: 13 residues. V shed 6 bases and J 0 bases; nucleotides not matched to a gene: 4. CDR3: CACRRGANYGYTF. CDR3 coding DNA: TGTGCCTGTCGCAGGGGGGCTAACTATGGCTACACCTTC.

The rearrangement joins TRBV11-2 to TRBJ2-3; 9 nucleotides line up with TRBD2. Trimming removed 1 base from V and 5 bases from J; junction bases left unmatched: 13. Per the germline V gene, CDR1 is SGHAT and CDR2 is FQNNGV. The CDR3 is 18 amino acids. CDR3 DNA: TGTGCCAGCAGCTTAGTACCCCCCCTGCGGGGGGGGGTAGATACGCAGTATTTT. Translated, it gives CASSLVPPLRGGVDTQYF.

This chain joins TRBV18 and TRBJ1-2; TRBD1 matches at 9 bases. Germline trimming cut 0 bases from V and 7 bases from J; bases unmatched to any gene: 3. The CDR3 covers 14 residues. CDR1 and CDR2 from the germline V gene are KGHSH and LQKENI. Here the CDR3 reads CASSPPWDRAGYTF. In DNA form, the CDR3 reads TGTGCCAGCTCACCACCGTGGGACAGGGCTGGCTACACCTTC.

The chain recombines TRBV5-6 with TRBJ1-5; TRBD1 matches at 9 bases. The CDR3 spans 16 residues. CDR1 SGHDT and CDR2 YYEEEE come from the germline V gene. V dropped 4 bases and J dropped 4; count of bases not matched to a gene: 9. CDR3 amino acids: CASSGGTGSRNQPQHF. The DNA of the CDR3 is TGTGCCAGCAGCGGTGGGACAGGGAGTCGGAATCAGCCCCAGCATTTT.

This sequence joins TRBV6-4 and TRBJ1-1, with TRBD1 as a possible D gene (6 bases). There are 14 residues in the CDR3. The germline V gene has CDR1 MRHNA and CDR2 SNTAGT. V shed 10 bases and J shed 4 bases, with 19 bases lying between them. CDR3: CATPPTGPLTEAFF. In DNA, the CDR3 is TGTGCCACCCCACCGACAGGCCCTCTCACTGAAGCTTTCTTT.

This chain connects TRBV2 to TRBJ2-7, with TRBD1 matching over 7 bases. Per germline, CDR1 SNHLY and CDR2 FYNNEI. J gave up 3 bases and V 10 bases, and 12 bases lay outside the gene matches. This CDR3 contains 14 residues. DNA of the CDR3: TGTGCCACAGCACGGGACAGCACAAGCTACGAGCAGTACTTC. It encodes CATARDSTSYEQYF.

The rearrangement joins TRBV6-5 to TRBJ2-1; D not resolved. With 3 bases removed from V and 4 bases from J, the gap between germline ends came to 7 bases. CDR3 length equals 13 residues. CDR1 and CDR2 from the germline V gene are MNHEY and SVGAGI. The CDR3 region has the DNA TGTGCCAGCAGTTATACGGTGTACAATGAGCAGTTCTTC. Its protein is CASSYTVYNEQFF.

The chain combines TRBV29-1 with TRBJ1-1, with D tentatively TRBD1 (6 bases). The CDR3 is made up of 13 amino acids. Trimming stripped 1 base from V and 1 base from J, with 7 bases between. CDR1 SQVTM and CDR2 ANQGSEA come from the germline V gene. CDR3: CSVEVDRNTEAFF. The CDR3 region has the DNA TGCAGCGTTGAAGTGGACAGGAACACTGAAGCTTTCTTT.

V usage is TRBV4-3 and J usage is TRBJ2-1; the match to TRBD1 covers 9 bases. In germline, CDR1 is LGHNA, CDR2 YSLEER. V was pared by 8 bases and J by 4 bases, with 0 bases of the junction left unmatched. The CDR3 has 12 residues. In nucleotides, the CDR3 is TGCGCCAGCGGGACAGGGTACAATGAGCAGTTCTTC. This codes for CASGTGYNEQFF.

This clone was recorded only once. The J gene is TRBJ2-1, the V gene TRBV29-1; 10 nucleotides line up with TRBD2. V gave up 3 bases and J gave up 7 bases; unmatched junction bases: 6. Looked up from germline, CDR1 is SQVTM and CDR2 is ANQGSEA. This CDR3 region has 14 residues. The CDR3 sequence: CSVEGLAGDNEQFF. The CDR3 DNA reads TGCAGCGTTGAGGGGCTAGCGGGAGATAATGAGCAGTTCTTC.

The chain recombines TRBV11-1 with TRBJ2-1, with 10 nucleotides matching TRBD2. CDR3 length equals 16 residues. The germline gives CDR1 SGHAT, CDR2 FQDESV (reference sequence). The V and J ends lost 1 base and 6 bases, in that order; junction bases with no gene match: 6. The CDR3 loop reads CASSLVLAGAINEQFF. The CDR3, as DNA: TGTGCCAGCAGCTTAGTTCTAGCGGGGGCAATCAATGAGCAGTTCTTC.

The CDR3 coding sequence is TGTGCCAGCAGTTCTGCCTACGAGCAGTACTTC. Translating it yields CASSSAYEQYF. The V call is TRBV14, the J call TRBJ2-7; D ambiguous. The germline gives CDR1 SGHDN, CDR2 FVKESK. The V gene lost 6 bases and the J gene lost 2 bases, with 5 bases spanning the gap. The CDR3 length is 11 residues.

The chain links TRBV5-1 to TRBJ1-1; no clear D gene. Trimming stripped 0 bases from V and 7 bases from J, with 13 bases between. The CDR3 has 14 amino acids. Germline CDR1 and CDR2: SGHRS and YFSETQ. CDR3 in amino acids: CASSLGQAMREAFF. For the CDR3, the DNA is TGCGCCAGCAGCTTGGGGCAGGCCATGCGTGAAGCTTTCTTT.

CDR3 nucleotide sequence: TGTGCCAGCGACGGGTACTCTGGAAACACCATATATTTT. Amino acids: CASDGYSGNTIYF. V and J are TRBV2 and TRBJ1-3; D gene uncertain. Trimming took 8 bases from V and 0 from J, leaving 8 bases between them. The CDR3 is made up of 13 amino acids. Germline V gene data show CDR1 as SNHLY and CDR2 as FYNNEI. Full variable domain (rest looked up from reference TRBV2 and TRBJ1-3): EPEVTQTPSHQVTQMGQEVILRCVPISNHLYFYWYRQILGQKVEFLVSFYNNEISEKSEIFDDQFSVERPDGSNFTLKIRSTKLEDSAMYFCASDGYSGNTIYFGEGSWLTVV.

This rearrangement joins TRBV7-2 to TRBJ2-5; 11 positions agree with TRBD2. The V segment lost 0 bases and the J segment 6 bases; nucleotides outside the gene matches: 3. The CDR3 loop spans 15 amino acids. Germline CDR1 and CDR2: SGHTA and FQGNSA. The CDR3: CASSLASGRAKTQYF. The CDR3 coding sequence is TGTGCCAGCAGCTTAGCTAGCGGGAGGGCTAAGACCCAGTACTTC.

The CDR3 DNA follows: TGTGCCAGCAGCTCGGGAATACGGCTGGGACTTAATTCACCCCTCCACTTT. Translation: CASSSGIRLGLNSPLHF. The chain uses TRBV7-9 and TRBJ1-6; possibly TRBD1 for D (5 bases). Trimming took off 4 bases at V and 6 bases at J, with 19 bases between the two ends. The CDR3 totals 17 residues. Germline V gives CDR1 SEHNR, CDR2 FQNEAQ (reference sequence). The full variable domain, with the rest looked up from reference TRBV7-9 and TRBJ1-6, is DTGVSQNPRHKITKRGQNVTFRCDPISEHNRLYWYRQTLGQGPEFLTYFQNEAQLEKSRLLSDRFSAERPKGSFSTLEIQRTEQGDSAMYLCASSSGIRLGLNSPLHFGNGTRLTVT.

This clone was found once. V usage is TRBV27 and J usage is TRBJ2-2; possible D gene TRBD2, 6 bases. The CDR3 runs 13 residues. From germline, CDR1 is MNHEY and CDR2 SMNVEV (reference sequence). V dropped 3 bases and J dropped 4 bases, with 6 bases sitting between them. CDR3 in amino acids: CASSFGSTGELFF. CDR3 bases: TGTGCCAGCAGTTTCGGGAGCACCGGGGAGCTGTTTTTT.

The genes are TRBV6-5 and TRBJ2-3; 7 bases agree with TRBD1. The CDR3 is 15 residues long. From germline, CDR1 is MNHEY and CDR2 SVGAGI. Trimming cost V 6 bases and J 2 bases; bases outside gene matches: 8. This chain's CDR3 is CASRNRDSYTDTQYF. CDR3 coding DNA: TGTGCCAGCAGAAACCGGGACAGTTACACAGATACGCAGTATTTT.

The J gene is TRBJ2-1, the V gene TRBV6-1, with TRBD1 matching 7 bases. The CDR3 loop spans 14 amino acids. CDR1 is MNHNS, CDR2 SASEGT, per germline. The junction had 6 bases not matched to a gene; V was cut back by 6 bases and J by 4 bases. The CDR3 sequence: CASRQGLEYNEQFF. CDR3 DNA: TGTGCCAGCAGACAGGGGTTGGAATACAATGAGCAGTTCTTC.